The 8 T cell receptor beta chains presented below share a single source sample, sequenced in a study of T-cell reconstitution after alpha-beta-depleted transplantation in children. As it was prepared, the TCRbeta library received unique molecular identifiers. In TCRdb, the PCR reads were re-called with MiXCR into one record per CDR3 protein. The data contain more than 4,500 distinct CDR3 sequences, approximately 30% of them seen just once; the ten biggest clones take up around a third. Sequences were derived from PBMCs, mostly from graft donor cells, sampled 60 days after TCRalphabeta/CD19-depleted stem cell transplant. Receptor source: a male patient under 10 years old who had a stem cell transplant for acute lymphoblastic leukemia, so the T cells may come from the graft donor.

CDR3 nucleotides: TGTGCCAGCAGTCCCATCAGGGGGTACGAGCAGTACTTC. Its translation: CASSPIRGYEQYF. The chain uses TRBV6-1 and TRBJ2-7; TRBD1 agrees at 7 bases. The V segment lost 5 bases and the J segment 4 bases; nucleotides outside the gene matches: 5. Germline V gene lookup returns CDR1 MNHNS and CDR2 SASEGT. The CDR3 is made up of 13 amino acids.

This clonotype was counted between two and nine times. V and J are TRBV15 and TRBJ2-1, with D maybe TRBD2 (6 bases). Germline CDR1 and CDR2: LNHNV and YYDKDF (reference sequence). The CDR3 runs to 14 residues. V was pared by 3 bases and J by 0 bases, with 6 bases between. The CDR3 reads CATSSGSSYNEQFF. CDR3 sequence (DNA): TGTGCCACCAGCAGCGGGAGCTCCTACAATGAGCAGTTCTTC.

This sequence joins TRBV5-4 and TRBJ2-7; D call uncertain. The germline V gene has CDR1 SGHNT and CDR2 YYREEE (reference sequence). The length of the CDR3 is 14 residues. Trimming pared 4 bases from V and 2 bases from J, leaving 13 bases between. For the CDR3, the DNA is TGTGCCAGCAGCAGGGATCGGCAGACCTACGAGCAGTACTTC. It codes for CASSRDRQTYEQYF.

This clonotype was seen at least ten times. The rearrangement links TRBV11-3 to TRBJ2-5; no clear D. CDR1 is SGHNT and CDR2 is YENEEA in the germline V gene. With 5 bases removed from V and 1 base from J, the gap between germline ends came to 14 bases. The CDR3 is 15 amino acids. CDR3 loop: CASSRRVGLQETQYF. The CDR3 DNA is TGTGCCAGCAGCCGACGTGTTGGCCTCCAAGAGACCCAGTACTTC.

This clonotype was counted once. The chain carries TRBV28 and TRBJ2-2, with D unresolved. CDR3 length: 14 residues. Germline values: CDR1 MDHEN, CDR2 SYDVKM. Trimming shortened V by 5 bases and J by 2 bases, and 9 bases separated the two germline ends. The DNA of the CDR3 is TGTGCCAGCAGTGGACCGGTAAACACCGGGGAGCTGTTTTTT. This codes for CASSGPVNTGELFF.

This clonotype counts as hyperexpanded (1% or more). V and J are TRBV12-3 or TRBV12-4 and TRBJ2-3; D call uncertain. The V end lost 3 bases, the J end lost 4 bases, and 14 bases lay between the germline ends. CDR3 length: 15 residues. CDR3 protein: CASSFPPNIADTQYF. In DNA, the CDR3 is TGTGCCAGCAGTTTTCCCCCCAACATCGCAGATACGCAGTATTTT.

The chain recombines TRBV24-1 with TRBJ2-1; TRBD2 might be the D (6 bases). Trimming pared 4 bases from V and 6 bases from J, leaving 12 bases between. Germline V gene lookup returns CDR1 KGHDR and CDR2 SFDVKD. The CDR3 totals 14 residues. The DNA for the CDR3 is TGTGCCACCAGTGAGTCCGGCGGGGTCAATGAGCAGTTCTTC. Protein product: CATSESGGVNEQFF.

Many counts were recorded for this clonotype. The gene calls are TRBV3-1 and TRBJ2-7; TRBD2 matches 10 bases. The CDR3 length is 20 residues. Germline CDR1 reads LGHDT; CDR2 reads YNNKEL (reference sequence). V was pared by 0 bases and J by 3 bases, with 17 bases of the junction left unmatched. CDR3 DNA: TGTGCCAGCAGCCAAGATGCAAAGGGCCCTAGCGGGAGATGGGGCTACGAGCAGTACTTC. Residues: CASSQDAKGPSGRWGYEQYF.